A single sample is the source of the 13 T cell receptor beta chains below, sequenced in a study of pediatric ulcerative colitis. Method: immunoSEQ multiplex PCR; TCRdb's copy keeps in-frame clones and lacks some. The sample holds some 40,000 clones; 75% are singletons and the top ten take around 9.1%. The rectum was sampled with one to two pinch biopsies at colonoscopy. Input material: gut tissue. All receptors come from a boy younger than 18 with severe ulcerative colitis.

The rearrangement links TRBV19 to TRBJ2-3; D not resolved. V lost 0 bases to trimming and J lost 1 base, with 8 bases between them. This CDR3 is built from 15 residues. Germline CDR1 reads LNHDA; CDR2 reads SQIVND (reference sequence). The CDR3 coding sequence is TGTGCCAGTAGTATAGATCCCTTGGGCACAGATACGCAGTATTTT. Amino acid sequence: CASSIDPLGTDTQYF. The complete variable domain, with remaining parts taken from reference TRBV19 and TRBJ2-3, reads DGGITQSPKYLFRKEGQNVTLSCEQNLNHDAMYWYRQDPGQGLRLIYYSQIVNDFQKGDIAEGYSVSREKKESFPLTVTSAQKNPTAFYLCASSIDPLGTDTQYFGPGTRLTVL.

The rearrangement joins TRBV11-2 to TRBJ2-1; TRBD2 agrees at 8 bases. The CDR3 has 15 residues. With 8 bases clipped from V and 9 bases from J, the junction kept 15 bases outside the gene matches. Germline V CDR1 and CDR2: SGHAT, FQNNGV. The CDR3 DNA reads as TGTGCCAGCGGGACTAGTGGGGGGGCCTTGGGTGAGCAGTTCTTC. Translated: CASGTSGGALGEQFF.

The J gene is TRBJ2-1, the V gene TRBV10-3, with D possibly being TRBD1 (6 bases). V dropped 4 bases and J dropped 1 base, with 8 bases sitting between them. The CDR3 covers 14 residues. Germline-derived CDR1 and CDR2 are ENHRY and SYGVKD. The CDR3 DNA is TGTGCCATCAGTGGGGGGCCGTCCTACAATGAGCAGTTCTTC. Translated, it gives CAISGGPSYNEQFF.

This chain connects TRBV10-3 to TRBJ2-7; TRBD1 aligns across 8 bases. The V gene end was trimmed by 8 bases and the J gene end by 2 bases; junction bases not matched to a gene: 5. This CDR3 spans 13 amino acids. From germline, CDR1 is ENHRY and CDR2 SYGVKD. The CDR3 protein is CAISPGGPYEQYF. In nucleotides, the CDR3 is TGTGCCATCTCCCCAGGGGGCCCCTACGAGCAGTACTTC.

A word on this clone: One junction end disagrees with the germline gene, perhaps due to a read error. The genes are TRBV5-3 and TRBJ2-7; D is undetermined. TRBV5-3 is identified as an open reading frame with a role that is uncertain. There are 14 residues in the CDR3. The chain's CDR3 is CASSLKGISYEQYF. CDR3 sequence (DNA): TGTGCCAGCAGCTTGAAGGGAATCTCCTACGAGCAGTACTTC.

V and J are TRBV4-1 and TRBJ2-2; D possibly corresponds to TRBD2 (5 bases). Germline CDR1 is MGHRA and CDR2 is YSYEKL. Trimming removed 0 bases from V and 0 bases from J, with 11 bases in between. The CDR3 is 17 amino acids. The CDR3 loop reads CASSQDRGGANTGELFF. CDR3 DNA: TGCGCCAGCAGCCAAGATCGCGGAGGAGCGAACACCGGGGAGCTGTTTTTT.

This clone was recorded a few times. J is TRBJ1-5 and V is TRBV27; D gene uncertain. V was trimmed by 4 bases and J by 3 bases, leaving 13 bases between them. The germline V gene has CDR1 MNHEY and CDR2 SMNVEV (reference sequence). The CDR3 is 15 residues long. CDR3 nucleotides: TGTGCCAGCAGTTCGGTCGGCAGGTCCAATCAGCCCCAGCATTTT. It encodes CASSSVGRSNQPQHF.

This chain connects TRBV7-9 to TRBJ1-1, with TRBD1 identical over 7 bases. V shed 5 bases, J shed 2 bases, and the junction held 17 bases outside the gene matches. Germline V gene data show CDR1 as SEHNR and CDR2 as FQNEAQ (reference sequence). CDR3 length: 18 residues. DNA of the CDR3: TGTGCCAGCAGCCCAGGGAGAGGGGCGGGACAGAGAAACACTGAAGCTTTCTTT. Residues: CASSPGRGAGQRNTEAFF.

The J gene is TRBJ2-2, the V gene TRBV5-1; no clear D gene. CDR1 SGHRS and CDR2 YFSETQ come from the germline V gene. The germline V and J ends were trimmed by 3 bases and 7 bases, with 10 bases remaining between them. There are 13 residues in the CDR3. The chain's CDR3 is CASSSELGGELFF. In DNA, the CDR3 is TGCGCCAGCAGCTCCGAACTGGGCGGGGAGCTGTTTTTT.

V is TRBV7-3 and J is TRBJ2-3; TRBD2 matches at 8 bases. With 5 bases clipped from V and 6 bases from J, the junction kept 7 bases outside the gene matches. The CDR3 consists of 14 residues. Germline V gene sequence: CDR1 SGHTA, CDR2 FQGTGA. CDR3 region: CASSPGTSGDTQYF. CDR3 coding DNA: TGTGCCAGCAGCCCGGGGACTAGTGGCGATACGCAGTATTTT.

The V and J genes are TRBV10-3 and TRBJ1-5; 10 nucleotides agree with TRBD1. Trimming cost V 3 bases and J 6 bases; bases outside gene matches: 11. The germline gives CDR1 ENHRY, CDR2 SYGVKD. The CDR3 has 17 amino acids. Here the CDR3 reads CAISENRKGTGAQPQHF. As DNA, the CDR3 is TGTGCCATCAGTGAAAACCGCAAAGGGACAGGGGCTCAGCCCCAGCATTTT.

This clone was seen more than once but under ten times. The chain links TRBV5-1 to TRBJ2-7; D is ambiguous. The CDR3 has 13 amino acids. V lost 4 bases and J 4 bases, leaving 12 bases between the germline ends. Per germline, CDR1 SGHRS and CDR2 YFSETQ. In nucleotides, the CDR3 is TGCGCCAGCAGCAATAGCACACCATACGAGCAGTACTTC. Its protein product is CASSNSTPYEQYF.

The chain links TRBV9 to TRBJ1-1; 8 bases are shared with TRBD1. The J segment lost 7 bases and the V segment lost 4 bases, leaving 9 bases of the junction unmatched. In germline, CDR1 is SGDLS, CDR2 YYNGEE. This CDR3 is 14 amino acids long. CDR3 nucleotides: TGTGCCAGCAGCACCGACAGGGGAGTGGGTGAAGCTTTCTTT. This sequence encodes CASSTDRGVGEAFF.